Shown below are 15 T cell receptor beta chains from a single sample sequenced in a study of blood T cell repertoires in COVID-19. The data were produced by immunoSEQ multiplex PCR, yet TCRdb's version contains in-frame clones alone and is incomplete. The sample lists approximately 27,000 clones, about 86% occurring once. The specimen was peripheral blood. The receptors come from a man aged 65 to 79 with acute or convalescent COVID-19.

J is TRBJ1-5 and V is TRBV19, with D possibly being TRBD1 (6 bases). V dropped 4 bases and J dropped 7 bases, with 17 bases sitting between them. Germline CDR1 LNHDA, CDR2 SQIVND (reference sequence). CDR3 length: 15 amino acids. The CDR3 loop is CASSTRDIRGQPQHF. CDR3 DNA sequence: TGTGCCAGTAGTACCCGGGACATCCGAGGCCAGCCCCAGCATTTT. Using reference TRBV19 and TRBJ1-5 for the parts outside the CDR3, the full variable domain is DGGITQSPKYLFRKEGQNVTLSCEQNLNHDAMYWYRQDPGQGLRLIYYSQIVNDFQKGDIAEGYSVSREKKESFPLTVTSAQKNPTAFYLCASSTRDIRGQPQHFGDGTRLSIL.

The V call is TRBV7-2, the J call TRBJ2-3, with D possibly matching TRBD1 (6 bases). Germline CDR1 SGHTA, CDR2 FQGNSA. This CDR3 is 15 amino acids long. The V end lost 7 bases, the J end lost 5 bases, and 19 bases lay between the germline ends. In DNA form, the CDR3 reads TGTGCCAGCACCGGGGTGGGGGCCGTAGGAGATACGCAGTATTTT. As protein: CASTGVGAVGDTQYF.

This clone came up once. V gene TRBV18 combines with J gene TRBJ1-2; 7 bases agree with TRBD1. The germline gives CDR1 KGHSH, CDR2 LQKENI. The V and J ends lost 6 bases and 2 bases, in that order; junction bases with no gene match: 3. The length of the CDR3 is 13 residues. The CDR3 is CASSQDRNYGYTF. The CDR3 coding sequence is TGTGCCAGCTCGCAGGACAGGAACTATGGCTACACCTTC.

This CDR3 is CASSYSTAQETQYF. CDR3 bases: TGTGCCAGCAGTTACTCGACAGCTCAAGAGACCCAGTACTTC. The V gene is TRBV6-6, the J gene TRBJ2-5; D might be TRBD1 (5 bases). This CDR3 is built from 14 residues. Germline CDR1 MNHNY, CDR2 SVGAGI (reference sequence). V lost 0 bases to trimming and J lost 2 bases, with 7 bases between them.

CDR3 DNA: TGTGCCAGCAGTGAAGCGCAGGGAGGGTATAAGAACACTGAAGCTTTCTTT. Residues: CASSEAQGGYKNTEAFF. J is TRBJ1-1 and V is TRBV2; perhaps TRBD1 as D (5 bases). Germline V gives CDR1 SNHLY, CDR2 FYNNEI. This CDR3 is built from 17 residues. V lost 0 bases to trimming and J lost 1 base, with 15 bases between them.

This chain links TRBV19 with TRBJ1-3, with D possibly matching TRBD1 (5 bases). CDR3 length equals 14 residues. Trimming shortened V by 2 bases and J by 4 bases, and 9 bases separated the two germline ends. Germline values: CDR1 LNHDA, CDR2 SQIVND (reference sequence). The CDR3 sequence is CASSIQGLGNTIYF. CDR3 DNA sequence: TGTGCCAGTAGTATACAGGGACTCGGAAACACCATATATTTT.

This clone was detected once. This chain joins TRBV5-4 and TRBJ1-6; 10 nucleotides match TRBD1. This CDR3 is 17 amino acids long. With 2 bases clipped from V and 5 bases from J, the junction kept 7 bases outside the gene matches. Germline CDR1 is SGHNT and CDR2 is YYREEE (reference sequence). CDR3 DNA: TGTGCCAGCAGCTTAAATTGGGGACAGGGGAATAATTCACCCCTCCACTTT. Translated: CASSLNWGQGNNSPLHF.

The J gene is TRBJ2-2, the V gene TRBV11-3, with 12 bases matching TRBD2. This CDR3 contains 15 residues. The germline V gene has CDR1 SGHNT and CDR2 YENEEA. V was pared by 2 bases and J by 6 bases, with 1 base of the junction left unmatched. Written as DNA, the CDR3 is TGTGCCAGCAGCTTAAGACTAGCGGGAGCCGGGGAGCTGTTTTTT. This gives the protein CASSLRLAGAGELFF.

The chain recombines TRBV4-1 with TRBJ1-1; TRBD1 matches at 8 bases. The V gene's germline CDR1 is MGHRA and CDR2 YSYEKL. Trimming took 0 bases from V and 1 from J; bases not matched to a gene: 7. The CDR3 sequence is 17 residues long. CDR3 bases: TGCGCCAGCAGCCAAGAAACACAGGGGGTGGGGAACACTGAAGCTTTCTTT. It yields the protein CASSQETQGVGNTEAFF.

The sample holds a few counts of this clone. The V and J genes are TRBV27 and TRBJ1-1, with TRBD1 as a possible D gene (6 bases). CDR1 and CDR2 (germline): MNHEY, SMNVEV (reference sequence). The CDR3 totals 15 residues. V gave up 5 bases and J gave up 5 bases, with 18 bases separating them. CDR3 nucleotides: TGTGCCAGCAGTAGAGCAGGGGCCCCAAGGACTGAAGCTTTCTTT. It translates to CASSRAGAPRTEAFF.

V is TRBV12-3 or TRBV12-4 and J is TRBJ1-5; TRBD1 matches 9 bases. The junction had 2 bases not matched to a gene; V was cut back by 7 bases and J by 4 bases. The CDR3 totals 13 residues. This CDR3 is CASKGTGNQPQHF. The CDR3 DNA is TGTGCCAGCAAGGGGACAGGGAATCAGCCCCAGCATTTT.

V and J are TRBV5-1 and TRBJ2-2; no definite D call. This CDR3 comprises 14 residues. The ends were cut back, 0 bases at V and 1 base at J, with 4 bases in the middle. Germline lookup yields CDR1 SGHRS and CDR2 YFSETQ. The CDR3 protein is CASSLDGNTGELFF. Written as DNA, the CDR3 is TGCGCCAGCAGCTTGGACGGGAACACCGGGGAGCTGTTTTTT.

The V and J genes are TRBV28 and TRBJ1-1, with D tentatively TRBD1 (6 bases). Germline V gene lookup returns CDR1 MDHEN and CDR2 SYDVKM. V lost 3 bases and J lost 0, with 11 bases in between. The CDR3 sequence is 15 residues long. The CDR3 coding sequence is TGTGCCAGCAGTTTTGGCGGACAGATGAACACTGAAGCTTTCTTT. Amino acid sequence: CASSFGGQMNTEAFF.

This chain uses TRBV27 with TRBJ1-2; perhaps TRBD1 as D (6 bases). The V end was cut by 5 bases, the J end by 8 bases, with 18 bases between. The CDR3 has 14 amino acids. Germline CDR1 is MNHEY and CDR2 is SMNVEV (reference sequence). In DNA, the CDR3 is TGTGCCAGCAGTATAAACGGAGGGGGGGGCGGCTACACCTTC. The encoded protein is CASSINGGGGGYTF.

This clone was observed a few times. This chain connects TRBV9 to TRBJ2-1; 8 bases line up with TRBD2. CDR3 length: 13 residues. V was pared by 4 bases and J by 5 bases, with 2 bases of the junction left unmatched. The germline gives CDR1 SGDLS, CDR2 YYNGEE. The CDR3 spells CASSLGLDNEQFF. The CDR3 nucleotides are TGTGCCAGCAGCCTGGGACTAGACAATGAGCAGTTCTTC.